This T cell receptor beta chain was identified in a study of patients and donors after allogeneic stem cell transplantation. V lost 5 bases and J 8 bases, leaving 15 bases between the germline ends. The CDR3 extends over 14 amino acids. CDR1 and CDR2 from the germline V gene are SGHTA and FQGNSA. This clonotype appeared a few times. Each CDR3 protein gets one entry after TCRdb re-called the RT-PCR reads with MiXCR. This sample has some 880,000 distinct CDR3 sequences, with more than 15% found just once. The chain couples TRBV7-2 to TRBJ1-4; D is perhaps TRBD1 (6 bases). The origin of this receptor is a human donor who was either an allogeneic HSCT recipient or a stem cell or donor lymphocyte infusion donor (not recorded which). It is not recorded whose cells these are; they may come from a transplant donor. The sequenced material came from blood, either unsorted or a sorted T cell fraction (not recorded which). CDR3 nucleotide sequence: TGTGCCAGCAGCCCCAGGGGCCTAAAGGAAAAACTGTTTTTT. As protein: CASSPRGLKEKLFF.